This passage covers 18 T cell receptor beta chains from one sample sequenced in a study of blood T cell repertoires in COVID-19. This table comes from immunoSEQ multiplex PCR, and its TCRdb copy is limited to in-frame clones, with some not included. The sample yields about 180,000 clones, roughly 87% seen once. Sequenced: peripheral blood. All receptors come from a young man who had recovered from COVID-19.

The V gene is TRBV7-9, the J gene TRBJ1-1; maybe TRBD1 (5 bases). Germline V gene lookup returns CDR1 SEHNR and CDR2 FQNEAQ (reference sequence). The CDR3 runs to 12 residues. Trimming removed 1 base from V and 11 bases from J, with 11 bases in between. The CDR3 loop reads CASSLGGLGAFF. Written as DNA, the CDR3 is TGTGCCAGCAGCTTAGGGGGACTGGGCGCTTTCTTT.

The rearrangement links TRBV7-2 to TRBJ1-2, with TRBD1 matching over 8 bases. The CDR3 is 15 residues long. Germline V gene sequence: CDR1 SGHTA, CDR2 FQGNSA. V shed 0 bases and J 4 bases; nucleotides not matched to a gene: 4. CDR3 residues: CASSLAPTGGYGYTF. In nucleotides, the CDR3 is TGTGCCAGCAGCTTAGCGCCCACAGGGGGCTATGGCTACACCTTC.

V is TRBV14 and J is TRBJ2-7; D is possibly TRBD1 (6 bases). From germline, CDR1 is SGHDN and CDR2 FVKESK. Trimming cost V 0 bases and J 11 bases, with 11 bases left between them. CDR3 length equals 12 residues. CDR3 nucleotides: TGTGCCAGCAGCCAAGAGGGGACATTTAAGTACTTC. Amino acids: CASSQEGTFKYF. The entire variable domain, with the rest obtained from reference TRBV14 and TRBJ2-7, is as follows: EAGVTQFPSHSVIEKGQTVTLRCDPISGHDNLYWYRRVMGKEIKFLLHFVKESKQDESGMPNNRFLAERTGGTYSTLKVQPAELEDSGVYFCASSQEGTFKYFGPGTRLTVT.

CDR3: CASSYTDSSYGYTF. CDR3 sequence (DNA): TGTGCCAGCAGTTACACGGACAGCTCCTATGGCTACACCTTC. The J gene is TRBJ1-2, the V gene TRBV6-6, with a possible D match to TRBD1 (6 bases). This CDR3 region has 14 residues. CDR1 and CDR2 (germline): MNHNY, SVGAGI (reference sequence). The germline V and J ends were trimmed by 2 bases and 4 bases, with 11 bases remaining between them.

The V and J genes are TRBV29-1 and TRBJ2-1; TRBD2 agrees at 7 bases. CDR1 is SQVTM and CDR2 is ANQGSEA in the germline V gene. V shed 6 bases, J shed 2 bases, and the junction held 7 bases outside the gene matches. The CDR3 has 14 amino acids. CDR3 in DNA: TGCAGCGTGACCCGGACTAGGGCCTACAATGAGCAGTTCTTC. Translated: CSVTRTRAYNEQFF.

The chain has TRBV27 and TRBJ1-5, with D possibly TRBD1 on 5 matching bases. The germline gives CDR1 MNHEY, CDR2 SMNVEV (reference sequence). This CDR3 has 16 residues. V shed 2 bases and J shed 0 bases, with 11 bases lying between them. The CDR3 DNA reads TGTGCCAGCAGTTTAGCCAGGGATTATAGCAATCAGCCCCAGCATTTT. The encoded protein is CASSLARDYSNQPQHF.

This clone was counted a single time. V gene TRBV5-4 combines with J gene TRBJ2-7; D is perhaps TRBD2 (6 bases). V was shortened by 10 bases and J by 0 bases, with 17 bases between the two germline ends. The CDR3 runs to 14 residues. Germline CDR1 SGHNT, CDR2 YYREEE (reference sequence). The CDR3 DNA reads TGTGCCTCCAGCTTGGGCGGGGTCTCCTACGAGCAGTACTTC. Its protein product is CASSLGGVSYEQYF.

The chain joins TRBV5-1 to TRBJ2-2, with D uncertain. This CDR3 region has 14 residues. Germline lookup yields CDR1 SGHRS and CDR2 YFSETQ. Trimming stripped 1 base from V and 0 bases from J, with 4 bases between. CDR3: CASSLQSNTGELFF. The CDR3, as DNA: TGCGCCAGCAGCTTGCAATCGAACACCGGGGAGCTGTTTTTT.

V usage is TRBV12-5 and J usage is TRBJ1-1; maybe TRBD1 (5 bases). Trimming left V 5 bases short and J 1 base short, with 11 bases between. Germline V gene data show CDR1 as LGHNT and CDR2 as FRNRAP. This CDR3 spans 14 amino acids. CDR3 loop: CASGVGLSNTEAFF. In DNA form, the CDR3 reads TGTGCTAGTGGTGTGGGACTCTCGAACACTGAAGCTTTCTTT.

The J gene is TRBJ1-1, the V gene TRBV28; tentatively, D is TRBD1 (5 bases). The CDR3 spans 11 residues. The V end was cut by 7 bases, the J end by 4 bases, with 7 bases between. Germline values: CDR1 MDHEN, CDR2 SYDVKM. In nucleotides, the CDR3 is TGTGCCAGCAACACAGGCACTGAAGCTTTCTTT. It translates to CASNTGTEAFF.

In its sample, this clone was seen once. At one of its ends the junction is not consistent with the germline gene, which may arise from a read error. The rearrangement uses TRBV7-7 and TRBJ2-1; 10 bases map to TRBD2. From germline, CDR1 is SSHAT and CDR2 FNYEAQ (reference sequence). CDR3 length equals 15 residues. CDR3 region: CASSLNLAGVSEQFF. The CDR3 region has the DNA TGTGCTAGCAGCTTAAACCTAGCGGGAGTATCTGAGCAGTTCTTC.

This clone occurred a few times. The chain employs TRBV2 and TRBJ2-2, with TRBD2 identical over 9 bases. The germline V gene has CDR1 SNHLY and CDR2 FYNNEI. V lost 8 bases, J lost 0 bases, and 4 bases stayed unmatched. This CDR3 is built from 15 residues. Here the CDR3 DNA reads TGTGCCAGCGGGCTAGCGGGGACGAACACCGGGGAGCTGTTTTTT. It encodes CASGLAGTNTGELFF. Combining the CDR3 with reference TRBV2 and TRBJ2-2 gives the whole variable domain EPEVTQTPSHQVTQMGQEVILRCVPISNHLYFYWYRQILGQKVEFLVSFYNNEISEKSEIFDDQFSVERPDGSNFTLKIRSTKLEDSAMYFCASGLAGTNTGELFFGEGSRLTVL.

J is TRBJ1-1 and V is TRBV10-3; 7 bases match TRBD1. The V gene end was trimmed by 4 bases and the J gene end by 2 bases; junction bases not matched to a gene: 4. The CDR3 extends over 14 amino acids. Germline V gives CDR1 ENHRY, CDR2 SYGVKD. CDR3 DNA: TGTGCCATCAGTGGACAGGGCCCTAACACTGAAGCTTTCTTT. The encoded protein is CAISGQGPNTEAFF.

This clone was seen once. The CDR3 sequence is CASRNTGQGYYGYTF. The DNA of the CDR3 is TGCGCCAGCAGGAATACGGGACAGGGCTACTATGGCTACACCTTC. This chain connects TRBV5-1 to TRBJ1-2, with 9 bases aligning to TRBD1. Trimming took 5 bases from V and 3 from J; bases not matched to a gene: 8. The CDR3 extends over 15 amino acids. Per germline, CDR1 SGHRS and CDR2 YFSETQ.

This chain links TRBV19 with TRBJ2-5, with D possibly TRBD2 on 6 matching bases. V was trimmed by 1 base and J by 4 bases, leaving 7 bases between them. The length of the CDR3 is 13 residues. The V gene's germline CDR1 is LNHDA and CDR2 SQIVND (reference sequence). CDR3 coding DNA: TGTGCCAGTAGTATAGGGGGAGGAGAGACCCAGTACTTC. Amino acid sequence: CASSIGGGETQYF. Full variable domain (rest looked up from reference TRBV19 and TRBJ2-5): DGGITQSPKYLFRKEGQNVTLSCEQNLNHDAMYWYRQDPGQGLRLIYYSQIVNDFQKGDIAEGYSVSREKKESFPLTVTSAQKNPTAFYLCASSIGGGETQYFGPGTRLLVL.

The chain joins TRBV6-1 to TRBJ1-3; D remains unclear. Germline V CDR1 and CDR2: MNHNS, SASEGT. V was pared by 1 base and J by 0 bases, with 7 bases between. The CDR3 covers 15 residues. The CDR3 here is CASSEGPFSGNTIYF. As DNA, the CDR3 is TGTGCCAGCAGTGAAGGGCCCTTCTCTGGAAACACCATATATTTT.

The chain links TRBV3-1 (or the pseudogene TRBV3-2) to TRBJ2-1; D is unclear. Germline lookup yields CDR1 LGHDT and CDR2 YNNKEL (reference sequence). CDR3 size: 10 residues. The V end lost 4 bases, the J end lost 8 bases, and 3 bases lay between the germline ends. The CDR3 reads CASSPDEQFF. CDR3 nucleotides: TGTGCCAGCAGCCCGGATGAGCAGTTCTTC.

The chain has TRBV11-2 and TRBJ2-5; a possible D gene is TRBD1 (5 bases). Germline V gives CDR1 SGHAT, CDR2 FQNNGV. The CDR3 length is 16 residues. Trimming took off 5 bases at V and 2 bases at J, with 18 bases between the two ends. The CDR3 here is CASSPTVQAGQETQYF. The CDR3 DNA reads TGTGCCAGCAGCCCCACGGTACAGGCAGGTCAAGAGACCCAGTACTTC.